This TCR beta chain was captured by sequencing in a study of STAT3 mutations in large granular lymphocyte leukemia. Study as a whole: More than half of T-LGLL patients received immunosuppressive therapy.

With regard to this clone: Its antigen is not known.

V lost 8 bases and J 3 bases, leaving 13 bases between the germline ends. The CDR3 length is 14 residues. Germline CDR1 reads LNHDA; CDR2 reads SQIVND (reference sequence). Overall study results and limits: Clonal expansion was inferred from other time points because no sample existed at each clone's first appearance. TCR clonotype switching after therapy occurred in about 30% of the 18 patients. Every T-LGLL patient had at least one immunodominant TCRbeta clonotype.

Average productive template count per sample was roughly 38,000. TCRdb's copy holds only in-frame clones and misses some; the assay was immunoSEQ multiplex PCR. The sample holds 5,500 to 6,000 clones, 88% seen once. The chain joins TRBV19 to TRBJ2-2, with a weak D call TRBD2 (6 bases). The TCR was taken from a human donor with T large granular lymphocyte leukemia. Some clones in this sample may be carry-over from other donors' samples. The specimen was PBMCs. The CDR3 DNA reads TGTGCCAGTTATTCGGGGACTCACACCGGGGAGCTGTTTTTT. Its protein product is CASYSGTHTGELFF.